This T cell receptor beta chain originates from a study of vaccination effects on CD4 cells after COVID-19. Study-wide background: Sample collection from a couple of convalescent patients occurred 16 days and one week before vaccination.

The V gene's germline CDR1 is KGHSH and CDR2 LQKENI. Trimming shortened V by 3 bases and J by 5 bases, and 4 bases separated the two germline ends. The CDR3 spans 11 residues. Clones were read by immunoSEQ multiplex PCR, and TCRdb kept only the in-frame ones, dropping some. The data contain roughly 70,000 clones, 65% to 75% of them singletons. ViraFEST expansion of antigen-specific CD4+ T cells with viral peptide pools preceded sequencing. Isolation of CD4+ T cells took place after more than 9 days of culture. From March to December 2020, the person had a SARS-CoV-2 infection that was confirmed by PCR. Researchers assigned an HIV-1 Nef peptide pool to the negative control culture. For this clone: Antigen specificity is unknown. The sample holds other DNA sequences that translate to the same CDR3.

This chain links TRBV18 with TRBJ2-5; D not resolved. The clonotype comes from a human donor who had a prior SARS-CoV-2 infection. The sequenced sample was CD4+ T cells from PBMCs cultured with HIV peptides, obtained before COVID-19 vaccination. Subset meaning: HIV-1 Nef peptide pool negative control/reference culture. CDR3 bases: TGTGCCAGCTCACCGAGGGAGACCCAGTACTTC. Residues: CASSPRETQYF.